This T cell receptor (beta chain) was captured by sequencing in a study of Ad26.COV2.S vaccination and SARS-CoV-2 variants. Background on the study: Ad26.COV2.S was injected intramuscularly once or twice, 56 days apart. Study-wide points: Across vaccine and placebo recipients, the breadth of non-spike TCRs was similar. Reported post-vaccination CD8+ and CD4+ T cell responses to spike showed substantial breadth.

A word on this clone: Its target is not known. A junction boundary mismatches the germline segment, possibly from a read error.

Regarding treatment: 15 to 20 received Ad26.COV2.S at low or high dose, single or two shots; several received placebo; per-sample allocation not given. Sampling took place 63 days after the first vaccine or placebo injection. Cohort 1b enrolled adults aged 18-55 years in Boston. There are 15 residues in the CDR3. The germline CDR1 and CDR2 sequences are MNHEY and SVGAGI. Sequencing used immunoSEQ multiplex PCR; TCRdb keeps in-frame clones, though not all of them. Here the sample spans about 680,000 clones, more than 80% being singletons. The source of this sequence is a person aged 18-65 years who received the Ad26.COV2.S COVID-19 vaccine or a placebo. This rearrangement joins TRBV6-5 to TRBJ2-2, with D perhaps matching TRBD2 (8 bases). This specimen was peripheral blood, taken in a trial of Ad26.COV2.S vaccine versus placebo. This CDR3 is CASKGADTGRGEPFF. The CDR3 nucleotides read TGTGCCAGCAAGGGGGCGGATACCGGGAGGGGGGAGCCGTTTTTT.